This T cell receptor beta chain is drawn from a study of cytomegalovirus exposure and HLA in healthy donors (dated by TCRdb to about 2017). Context from the whole study: An earlier analysis of some 500 of the donors reported approximately 300 Gb of sequence data and more than 90 million unique TCR beta sequences from some 180 million T cells. About 330 gigabases of sequencing data and 70 million to 100 million unique TCR sequences made up an early release that covered 640 HLA-typed donors. Among the approximately 430 genotyped donors, approximately 77% belonged to the genetic ancestry cluster associated with self-reported Caucasian donors. The aim of the study was to test whether cataloging public T cell receptors could identify signatures of past pathogen exposure. The study used immunosequencing to profile the T cell repertoires of 670 or so subjects and linked those repertoires to cytomegalovirus serostatus. In addition to the first cohort of 666 subjects, a separate validation cohort of approximately 130 different subjects was used. To predict cytomegalovirus infection status, the study brought together high-throughput TCR immunosequencing, statistical association of individual TCRs with disease status, and machine learning. A later analysis re-examined previously published TCR beta repertoires from 500 to 700 donors and added high-resolution HLA genotyping to investigate patterns of TCR occurrence. Rather than drawing on any new phenotypic data, the later analysis identified candidate immune exposures from TCR beta sequences and the way those sequences occurred across donors. In an earlier analysis of several hundred of the donors, high-throughput TCR beta sequencing was used to judge whether each TCR beta V gene segment behaved as functional or pseudogenic. Donor age, sex, ethnicity and CMV serostatus were collected together with the repertoire data. In a later genetic analysis, genome-wide SNP genotypes for about 55% of the roughly 700 donors were used, and that subset was treated as a discovery cohort. All discovery cohort repertoires had been generated using a single sequencing platform. Class I and class II HLA loci were covered by the typing at four-digit resolution. Typing coverage varied by locus: 629-630 donors for A, B, C, DRB1 and DQB1; approximately 560 for DQA1; some 610 for DPA1; fewer than 480 for DPB1. A few DR-DQ haplotypes were treated as single units for association and clustering because of strong linkage in the cohort. Among some 400 genotyped donors of the cohort, an average of around 240,000 unique TCR beta nucleotide sequences was sequenced per donor, of which 15% to 20% were non-productive.

The cohort was made up of roughly 670 healthy bone marrow donors. Cohort members were all nominally healthy when sampled, although unrecorded immune exposures were likely present. The donor tested CMV seronegative, placing the donor among the 350 or so seronegative members of the cohort. Each donor provided a peripheral blood sample, and peripheral blood mononuclear cells were used for TCR beta sequencing. Genomic DNA was extracted from the blood cell samples with the Qiagen DNeasy Blood Extraction Kit. Relative to germline, V is 5 bases shorter and J is 1 base shorter, with 8 bases between their ends. The CDR3 runs 13 residues from the cysteine to the phenylalanine. Kept here is only the CDR3 DNA, which spans 39 bases and is read in frame from base 1. According to the germline V gene, CDR1 reads KGHSH and CDR2 reads LQKENI. The method was the immunoSEQ multiplex PCR assay. For the multiplex PCR, a mixture combining 60 forward primers for TCR Vbeta segments and 13 reverse primers for TCR Jbeta segments was used. A multiplex PCR assay on genomic DNA amplified the CDR3 region of rearranged TCR beta genes. On the Illumina HiSeq System, the amplified TCR beta libraries were sequenced as 87-base-pair reads. The authors processed their data as follows. Across the 640 or so repertoires, a later analysis counted tens of millions of unique TCR beta chains, roughly 11 million of which were shared by at least two donors. To remove PCR and sequencing errors, raw reads were error-corrected and collapsed into unique sequences using a nearest-neighbor algorithm that merged closely related sequences. To assign V, D and J gene segments, CDR3 sequences were aligned to IMGT reference sequences. Each retained sequence needed at least a six-nucleotide match to both a V gene segment and a J gene segment. A rearrangement was called productive if the CDR3 had no stop codons and remained in frame with V and J, and every other rearrangement was called non-productive. Following IMGT convention, CDR3 was defined as the stretch from the second conserved V-encoded cysteine up to the conserved J-encoded phenylalanine. In an earlier analysis of just under 600 of the donors, sequences lacking an unambiguous match to a single V gene segment were excluded. An earlier analysis of fewer than 750 of the donors called V segments functional above 56.7% productive rearrangements and segregating when the between-donor standard deviation exceeded 5%. To diagnose cytomegalovirus status from the catalog of TCR beta chain sequences, a statistical classification framework was built. V and J gene assignment, in a later analysis, came from comparing TCR nucleotide sequences with IMGT/GENE-DB human TR gene sequences. In a later analysis, CDR3 sequences and most-parsimonious VDJ recombination scenarios were assigned using the TCRdist pipeline. In a later analysis, every TCR beta chain was defined by the combination of its CDR3 amino acid sequence and its V-gene family, and reads without a unique V-gene family were dropped. In a later analysis, 450 to 600 highly shared, low-generation-probability nucleotide sequences were removed to address suspected cross-contamination and a sequencing artifact. In a later analysis, a clonal expansion index for each public chain was calculated from normalized within-repertoire ranks of inferred template counts. Generation probabilities in a later analysis came from a VDJ recombination model fitted to out-of-frame rearrangements, and those results were checked against IGoR. In a later analysis, TCR-TCR, TCR-HLA and TCR-CMV co-occurrence was scored with hypergeometric tests, and a repertoire-size bias correction was applied to TCR pairs. To estimate false discovery rates, a later analysis permuted the HLA or CMV assignments 20 times. In a later analysis, co-occurring TCRs were grouped using DBSCAN, with TCRdist sequence similarity added in when clustering inside HLA-allele-positive subsets. For co-occurrence clustering, repertoires with fewer than 30,000 or more than 120,000 public chains were excluded, along with about five repertoires with anomalous nucleotide sharing. In its TCRdb copy, this immuneACCESS table keeps in-frame sequences only and misses some clones. Where compared with another copy, unresolved V genes explain less than half of these, and the others have no known cause. V and J calls and clone size are copied from that table; D and trimming were computed from the DNA. The sample includes 150,000 to 200,000 clones, with over 70% observed a single time. In total, the top ten clones hold about 0.5% of the sample.

Results and caveats for the whole study, not just this receptor: Some IMGT-functional V segments, including TRBV6-2 and TRBV6-3, could not be distinguished by the 87-base-pair reads and were therefore excluded. Across donors, most TCR sequences were observed very rarely, whereas some public TCRs were present in many individuals. A later analysis reported that several top co-occurrence clusters appeared linked to parvovirus B19, influenza, CMV and Epstein-Barr virus. A later analysis found that TCR association rates varied across HLA loci, with DRB1 alleles showing the most associated TCRs and HLA-C alleles the fewest. A later genetic analysis associated a missense DCLRE1C variant with V-gene and J-gene trimming of TCR beta chains, and an independent cohort replicated the association. A further reported finding was that TCR beta sequences accurately predicted the HLA-A and HLA-B alleles for most subjects in the first cohort. An earlier analysis of approximately 500 of the donors showed that most TCR beta V segments appeared in productive rearrangements either about 90% or about 30% of the time, which broadly matched IMGT annotations. Three of the identified cytomegalovirus-associated TCR beta chains were confirmed in vitro to be specific for cytomegalovirus antigens. For the cohort, immune exposure information was limited to CMV serostatus. At a false discovery rate of 0.05, a later analysis linked approximately 18,000 TCR beta sequences to specific HLA alleles. Linkage disequilibrium might explain the correlated functional status among segregating V segments, but an unknown experimental factor could not be ruled out. A cluster of highly shared sequence variants was judged likely to be a technical artifact of the sequencing pipeline. In this cohort, only TCR beta chains were sequenced, and detectable features were limited by the absence of alpha or paired-chain data. Most CMV-associated TCR beta chains appeared to be HLA-restricted in a later analysis, and the HLA associations seemed to be driven largely by CMV exposure. Cytomegalovirus status was reported to be diagnosed by the classifier with high specificity and sensitivity in both the original and validation cohorts. In a later analysis, HLA-associated TCR beta chains showed more clonal expansion and lower generation probabilities than non-associated chains that were equally common. Strong co-occurrence of HLA alleles, especially DR and DQ, made assigning TCR associations to individual alleles difficult. The study listed approximately 150 TCR beta chains as associated with cytomegalovirus. The authors suggested that the approach could potentially be generalized to other disease states and immunological phenotypes. Compared with the approximately 670-donor mean, donors in an Asian-associated ancestry cluster had fewer N-insertions in productive TCRs, according to a later genetic analysis. Because counts were too low, 15 to 20 rarely observed V segments, including chromosome 9 orphons, were left out of the earlier analysis of 587 of the donors. HLA typing was unavailable for some donors at each locus, so association tests used only the typed subset. Presence/absence analyses assumed roughly uniform sequencing depth across donors, an assumption that may not hold.

This clone showed up just a few times. Its antigen target is currently unknown. One base away there is no much larger clone; base qualities are not given. The sequence joins TRBV18 to TRBJ1-1; the D gene assignment is ambiguous. The clonotype was recovered from a woman aged 45 to 65 in good health and CMV-seronegative. Sequences were obtained from PBMCs. The nucleotides are TGTGCCAGCTCAACCACAGAGAACACTGAAGCTTTCTTT. Its translation is CASSTTENTEAFF.